The sequence of this T cell receptor beta chain was determined in a study of beta chain features in type 1 diabetes. The study's findings and limits: There was a moderate but significant shortening of TCRB CDR3s in all four CD4+ subsets of Type 1 diabetes patients. Any role of HLA type in TCRB rearrangement remained unresolved here. A pattern of fewer insertions and more deletions at VDJ junctions was seen in type 1 diabetes patients.

This clone came up once. The antigen remains undetermined. Purity above 95% was achieved in all sorted populations. Trimming removed 6 bases at V and 4 bases at J, with 7 bases between. The germline CDR1 and CDR2 sequences are MNHEY and SMNVEV (reference sequence). This CDR3 is 11 amino acids long. The isolated RNA, all of it, was reverse transcribed, so expressed TCRB transcripts were what got sequenced. Approximately 3.5 million reads, on average, came from each naive, central memory and regulatory T cell sample. The protocol was immunoSEQ multiplex PCR, while the TCRdb copy is restricted to in-frame clones and leaves out a portion. The table has roughly 700,000 clones, over 10% seen once; the top ten hold 0.022%.

V is TRBV27 and J is TRBJ2-7; no firm D call. The sequenced sample was naive CD4+ T cells from blood. The sequence was collected from a man in his late teens or twenties with type 1 diabetes. CDR3 protein: CASRFSYEQYF. For the CDR3, the DNA is TGTGCCAGCAGATTTTCGTACGAGCAGTACTTC.